This TCR beta chain was sequenced for a study of CD4+ T cells in melanoma. This table comes from immunoSEQ multiplex PCR, and its TCRdb copy is limited to in-frame clones, with some not included. The repertoire holds about 140,000 clones, with nearly 95% as singletons. As concerns this clone: The antigen is unknown.

This CDR3 is built from 16 residues. Trimming took off 5 bases at V and 0 bases at J, with 14 bases between the two ends. CDR1 SGHVS and CDR2 FNYEAQ come from the germline V gene. General study points: Reportedly, melanoma neoantigen-specific CD4+ T cells showed varied differentiation states. A reported correlation linked neoantigen-specific CD4+ T cells to CD8+, macrophage and B cell function.

The chain is built from TRBV7-6 and TRBJ2-1, with D perhaps given as TRBD1 or TRBD2 (5 bases each). This TCR derives from a human donor with melanoma. The DNA for the CDR3 is TGTGCCAGCAGCCCTATCGGGGCGAGCTCCTACAATGAGCAGTTCTTC. It encodes CASSPIGASSYNEQFF.